The entry below describes one TCR beta chain. No antigen is known for it. V lost 2 bases and J lost 7, with 11 bases in between. Germline CDR1 reads MNHEY; CDR2 reads SVGAGI. The CDR3 totals 13 residues. The data belong to a study of T cells after posttransplantation cyclophosphamide. The related graft donor's blood sample was taken on the day of bone marrow donation. Method: immunoSEQ multiplex PCR; TCRdb's copy keeps in-frame clones and lacks some. The sample lists around 66,000 clones; around 95% were seen once. Findings and caveats of the study: Donor CD8+ memory clones often dominated recipient blood repertoires at later times. Recipient CMV seropositivity and CMV reactivation strongly tracked TRB clonality. Skin or GI-infiltrating T cells shared few TRB sequences with blood.

Input material: PBMCs. The J gene is TRBJ1-2, the V gene TRBV6-5; D ambiguous. This receptor was obtained from a young woman in good health and a related stem cell transplant donor. DNA for the CDR3: TGTGCCAGCAGTTACGGCCAGTACACTGGCTACACCTTC. It specifies CASSYGQYTGYTF.